This entry is about one T cell receptor (beta chain). This record comes from a study of T cells in tumors after PD-1 blockade. Study overall: Some patients also took daily vismodegib 150 mg during anti-PD-1 treatment.

Looked up from germline, CDR1 is SNHLY and CDR2 is FYNNEI. This CDR3 comprises 13 residues. The ends were cut back, 10 bases at V and 3 bases at J, with 13 bases in the middle. TCRdb keeps only in-frame clones here, not all; method: immunoSEQ multiplex PCR. The sample consists of approximately 45,000 clones, approximately 79% of them appearing once. The specimen was PBMCs, collected before anti-PD-1 therapy. The chain uses TRBV2 and TRBJ2-1; possibly TRBD1 or TRBD2 for D (5 bases each). The sequence came from a human donor with advanced basal cell or squamous cell carcinoma (not recorded which). The chain's CDR3 is CAIGGGDYNEQFF. In nucleotides, the CDR3 is TGTGCCATAGGTGGGGGAGACTACAATGAGCAGTTCTTC.